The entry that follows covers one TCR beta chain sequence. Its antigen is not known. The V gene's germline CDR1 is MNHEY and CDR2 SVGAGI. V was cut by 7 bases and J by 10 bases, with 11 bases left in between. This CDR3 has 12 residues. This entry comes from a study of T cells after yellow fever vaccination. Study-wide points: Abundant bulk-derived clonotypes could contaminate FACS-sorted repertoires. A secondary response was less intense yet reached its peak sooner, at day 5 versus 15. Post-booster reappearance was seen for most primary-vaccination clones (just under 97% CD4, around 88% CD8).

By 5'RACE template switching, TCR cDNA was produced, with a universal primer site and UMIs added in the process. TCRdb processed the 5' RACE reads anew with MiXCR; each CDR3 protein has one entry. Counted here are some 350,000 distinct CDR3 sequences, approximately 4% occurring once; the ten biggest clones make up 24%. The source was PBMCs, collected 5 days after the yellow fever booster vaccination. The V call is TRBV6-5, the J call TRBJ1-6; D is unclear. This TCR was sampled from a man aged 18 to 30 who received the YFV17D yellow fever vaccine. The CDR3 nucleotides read TGTGCCAGCACTGACTGGGAGTCACCCCTCCACTTT. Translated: CASTDWESPLHF.